This is a list of T cell receptor beta chains from one sample in a study of blood T cells in healthy people across ages. TCRdb recomputed calls from the 5' RACE reads with MiXCR, one row per CDR3 protein. Among around 1,800,000 distinct CDR3 sequences, around 42% were seen once, and the ten largest hold about 21%. The sequenced sample consisted of blood. The receptor source for this set is a human donor in good health. Each CDR3 is given with its conserved first and last residue. D genes are given only for firm matches. The size entry is marked missing in some rows and otherwise reads once, few, many or a size class.

-	TRBV6-1	TRBJ1-1	-	CASSEVGGAEAFF	TGTGCCAGCAGTGAGGTCGGAGGGGCGGAAGCTTTCTTT
-	TRBV20-1	TRBJ1-2	-	CSANHPGSNYGYTF	TGCAGTGCTAACCACCCAGGATCTAACTATGGCTACACCTTC
-	TRBV2	TRBJ2-7	-	CASSGVSGEQYF	TGTGCCAGCAGTGGAGTATCTGGGGAGCAGTACTTC
-	TRBV19	TRBJ2-1	-	CASSPHRGYNEQFF	TGTGCCAGTAGTCCCCACCGGGGGTACAATGAGCAGTTCTTC
TRBD2	TRBV2	TRBJ2-3	-	CASSERLAEYF	TGTGCCAGCAGTGAAAGACTAGCTGAGTATTTT
-	TRBV7-2	TRBJ2-5	few	CASSLAVLRETQYF	TGTGCCAGCAGCTTAGCTGTCTTACGGGAGACCCAGTACTTC
-	TRBV12-3/TRBV12-4	TRBJ2-5	-	CASSLGPAATQYF	TGTGCCAGCAGTCTTGGCCCGGCGGCAACCCAGTACTTC
TRBD2	TRBV5-5	TRBJ2-1	once	CASSLELAGGYYNEQFF	TGTGCCAGCAGCTTGGAACTAGCGGGGGGTTACTACAATGAGCAGTTCTTC
-	TRBV3-1	TRBJ2-7	few	CASSQGWGASYEQYF	TGTGCCAGCAGCCAAGGATGGGGAGCATCCTACGAGCAGTACTTC
TRBD2	TRBV7-2	TRBJ2-5	-	CASSLVAAGEGETQYF	TGTGCCAGCAGCTTAGTAGCGGCGGGGGAGGGAGAGACCCAGTACTTC
TRBD2	TRBV7-9	TRBJ2-5	-	CASSPSRGGHQETQYF	TGTGCCAGCAGCCCCTCCCGGGGGGGGCATCAGGAGACCCAGTACTTC
-	TRBV7-9	TRBJ2-1	few	CASSLMGDEQFF	TGTGCCAGCAGCTTAATGGGGGATGAGCAGTTCTTC
TRBD2	TRBV7-2	TRBJ2-7	few	CASSLARGGGGLYEQYF	TGTGCCAGCAGCTTAGCGCGAGGCGGCGGGGGGCTCTACGAGCAGTACTTC
TRBD2	TRBV7-2	TRBJ2-7	-	CAGSGLAGGKNEQYF	TGTGCCGGCAGCGGACTAGCGGGGGGTAAAAACGAGCAGTACTTC
-	TRBV5-6	TRBJ2-6	-	CASSFNLIGEDSGANVLTF	TGTGCCAGCAGCTTCAATCTCATCGGGGAGGACTCTGGGGCCAACGTCCTGACTTTC
-	TRBV5-6	TRBJ2-7	few	CASSFGVVSGTYEQYF	TGTGCCAGCAGCTTTGGGGTAGTCTCAGGCACCTACGAGCAGTACTTC
-	TRBV12-3/TRBV12-4	TRBJ2-1	once	CATRLSGDNEQFF	TGTGCCACCAGACTATCGGGAGACAATGAGCAGTTCTTC
-	TRBV7-2	TRBJ1-5	-	CASSSQGSGSFQPQHF	TGTGCCAGCAGCTCTCAGGGGTCGGGGTCATTTCAGCCCCAGCATTTT
-	TRBV7-2	TRBJ2-3	-	CASSPGDSYTQYF	TGTGCCAGCAGCCCAGGGGACTCCTATACGCAGTATTTT
-	TRBV28	TRBJ2-5	once	CASSLYREEETQYF	TGTGCCAGCAGTTTATATCGTGAGGAAGAGACCCAGTACTTC
-	TRBV29-1	TRBJ2-7	many	CSVGTYHSYEQYF	TGCAGCGTTGGGACCTACCACTCCTACGAGCAGTACTTC
-	TRBV2	TRBJ2-5	-	CASSVRGREETQYF	TGTGCCAGCAGTGTACGGGGGCGCGAAGAGACCCAGTACTTC
-	TRBV27	TRBJ1-2	few	CASSYSSGDLNYGYTF	TGTGCCAGCAGTTACTCTTCAGGGGATCTTAACTATGGCTACACCTTC
-	TRBV7-2	TRBJ1-2	-	CASSRRNRGGYTF	TGTGCCAGCTCGAGACGGAACCGCGGCGGCTACACCTTC
TRBD1	TRBV20-1	TRBJ2-4	-	CSARDPGGNNEQYF	TGCAGTGCTAGAGATCCAGGGGGAAACAATGAGCAGTACTTC
-	TRBV5-1	TRBJ2-1	-	CASSLLNSPSYNEQFF	TGCGCCAGCAGCTTGTTAAACAGTCCCTCCTACAATGAGCAGTTCTTC